Reported below is one TCR beta chain. No cognate antigen has been identified for it. Within one base of it there is no much larger clone, and no base qualities were kept. The TCR beta CDR3 regions were amplified from RNA transcripts. The TCR CDR3 was subjected to a first round of RT-PCR using the HTBI primer set and the Qiagen OneStep RT-PCR kit. Libraries were constructed in a second round of multiplex PCR, after which size selection and purification were carried out. Libraries were sequenced paired-end with 100 bp reads on an Illumina HiSeq2000. On the authors' methods: SOAPnuke was used to process the raw data, with reads discarded if the reads contained adapters or uncalled bases, had a mean Phred below 15, or lacked an exact constant-primer or identifier match. High-quality paired reads were merged using COPE v1.2.5, and each unique nucleotide sequence was defined as a clonotype. MiTCR v1.1 was used to align the clonotypes against IMGT TRBV, TRBD and TRBJ reference segments. The analysis was restricted to V-J combinations with a frequency above 0.0001, which together covered 99% to 99.2% of the repertoires. A TCS score was defined as the ratio of F50 (clonal expansion) to E x V (chaos), with BLOSUM62-based TCRdist applied between CDR3 peptides within each V-J. Welch's t-statistics and random forest reduced several hundred V-J features to 13, which were used in a naive Bayes classifier (R e1071). The similarity between thyroid and blood repertoires was quantified using the Morisita-Horn index. TCRdb redid the processing of the public reads, applying fastp at Q25 and MiXCR, and retained in-frame beta chains. Rows matching on CDR3 protein sequence are summarized as one entry with the most common DNA and genes. TCRdb, rather than the study authors, made the V and J calls. This sample gives around 660,000 distinct CDR3 sequences in total; about 45% of them show up just once. Less than 9.5% of the sample is taken by the ten largest.

This sample was taken from a study of T cells in Graves' hyperthyroidism and ophthalmopathy (dated by TCRdb to about 2019). About the investigation overall: A discovery cohort of about a hundred patients, about 44 with Graves' ophthalmopathy and fewer than 65 with stable Graves' hyperthyroidism, was used to find distinguishing TCR V-J signatures. Prospective prediction of ophthalmopathy was tested in an independent validation cohort of under 20 hyperthyroidism patients and approximately 17 patients who later progressed to ophthalmopathy. For training and testing, the roughly 97 patients in the discovery cohort were randomly divided in a 7:3 ratio. In six Graves' hyperthyroidism patients, the study also compared T-cell repertoires from thyroid tissue with T-cell repertoires from blood. Following sampling, methimazole starting at 30 mg daily was given to hyperthyroidism patients, and high-dose intravenous methylprednisolone was given to ophthalmopathy patients. The paper reports TCR Vbeta CDR3 sequencing of approximately 130 peripheral blood samples: some 44 ophthalmopathy, 75 to 80 hyperthyroidism and around 17 progressor patients. Findings and caveats that apply to the study as a whole: A 13 V-J signature model separated ophthalmopathy from stable hyperthyroidism, with just over 85% sensitivity and 81.08% specificity in cross-validation and 80%/75% in testing. No statistical method was used to set the sample size in advance, and investigators knew the group allocation. Blood samples also contained most of the expanded thyroid clonotypes (frequency above 0.001), which suggests that blood repertoires may reflect thyroid immune responses. In validation, the model predicted progression to ophthalmopathy a median of about 6 months before onset, with 65% to 71% sensitivity and 72.22% specificity.

Any patient with an uncontrolled infection, another autoimmune disease, pregnancy or lactation was excluded. Diagnoses were established on the basis of clinical symptoms, serum thyroxine and TRAb, thyroid ultrasound, and orbital computed tomography. Trizol reagent was used to extract total RNA, and RNA quality was then checked on an Agilent 2100 Bioanalyzer. CDR1 and CDR2 are drawn from the germline V gene (reference sequence): LNHDA, SQIVND. CDR3 length: 15 amino acids, cysteine to phenylalanine. The DNA shown is the 45-base CDR3, in frame from base 1. Deletion took 4 bases off V and 0 bases off J, with a span of 12 bases between the germline ends.

The sequencing sample was made of peripheral blood or thyroid tissue (not recorded which). The chain is made from TRBV19 and TRBJ1-2, with the D segment identity uncertain. The source is an adult man with Graves' disease, either hyperthyroidism or ophthalmopathy (not recorded which). CDR3 reads: CASSSGRLTNYGYTF. The nucleotide sequence reads as follows: TGTGCCAGTAGTAGCGGCCGACTGACTAACTATGGCTACACCTTC.